This TCR beta chain was sequenced during a study of blood T cell repertoires in COVID-19. About the study: COVID-19 samples collected from the United States, Italy and Spain covered acute and convalescent phases. Nucleic acid was either cDNA or gDNA, and it came from T cells, B-cell-depleted T cells, or PBMCs.

Original processing methods: For nucleated cells, counts were estimated from reference gene primer amplification. TCRdb's copy holds only in-frame clones and misses some; the assay was immunoSEQ multiplex PCR. V and J calls and clone size follow that table, whereas D and trimming were derived from the DNA. The table records fewer than 450,000 clones, 80% to 90% of them present only once. Seattle patient enrollment occurred during active infection, with longitudinal follow-up thereafter. Germline-derived CDR1 and CDR2 are SGHRS and YFSETQ. The germline V and J ends were trimmed by 4 bases and 2 bases, with 13 bases remaining between them. The CDR3 has 15 residues.

The source of this sequence is a woman aged 50 to 60 with COVID-19, enrolled during active disease. The genes are TRBV5-1 and TRBJ2-1; D uncertain. The specimen was peripheral blood. The CDR3 is CASSPVGGAYNEQFF. CDR3 DNA: TGCGCCAGCAGCCCCGTCGGCGGAGCCTACAATGAGCAGTTCTTC.